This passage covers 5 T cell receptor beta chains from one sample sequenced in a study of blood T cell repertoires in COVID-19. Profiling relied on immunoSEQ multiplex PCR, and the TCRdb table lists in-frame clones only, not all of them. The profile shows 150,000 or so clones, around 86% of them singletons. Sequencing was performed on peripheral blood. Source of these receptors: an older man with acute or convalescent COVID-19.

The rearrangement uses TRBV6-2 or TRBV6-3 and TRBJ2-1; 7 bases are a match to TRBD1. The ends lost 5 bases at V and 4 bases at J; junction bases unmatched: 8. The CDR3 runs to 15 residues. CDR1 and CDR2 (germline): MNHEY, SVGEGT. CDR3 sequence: CASSAPGQKYNEQFF. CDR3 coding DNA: TGTGCCAGCAGTGCACCGGGACAGAAATACAATGAGCAGTTCTTC.

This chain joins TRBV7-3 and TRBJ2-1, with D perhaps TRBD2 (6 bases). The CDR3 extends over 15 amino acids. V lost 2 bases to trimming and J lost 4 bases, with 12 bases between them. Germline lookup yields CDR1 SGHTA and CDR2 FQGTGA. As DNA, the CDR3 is TGTGCCAGCAGCTTACTCGCGGGACCTTACAATGAGCAGTTCTTC. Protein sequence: CASSLLAGPYNEQFF.

The DNA of the CDR3 is TGTGCCAGCTCACCACTAACCGCACAGGGATTGACTGAAGCTTTCTTT. This gives the protein CASSPLTAQGLTEAFF. This chain links TRBV18 with TRBJ1-1; weak D call: TRBD1 (6 bases). Per the germline V gene, CDR1 is KGHSH and CDR2 is LQKENI. CDR3 length equals 16 residues. V dropped 1 base and J dropped 5 bases, with 17 bases sitting between them.

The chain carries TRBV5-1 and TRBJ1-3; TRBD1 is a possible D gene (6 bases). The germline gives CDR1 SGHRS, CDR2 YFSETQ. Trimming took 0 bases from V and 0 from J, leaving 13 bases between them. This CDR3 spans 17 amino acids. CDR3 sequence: CASSLAPQGLSGNTIYF. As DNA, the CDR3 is TGCGCCAGCAGCTTGGCCCCTCAGGGGCTCTCTGGAAACACCATATATTTT.

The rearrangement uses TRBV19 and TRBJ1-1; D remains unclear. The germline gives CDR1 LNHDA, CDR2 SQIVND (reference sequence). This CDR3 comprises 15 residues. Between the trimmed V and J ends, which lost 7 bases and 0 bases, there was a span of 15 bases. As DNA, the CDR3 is TGTGCCAGTACCATGGCGTCAGGAATGAACACTGAAGCTTTCTTT. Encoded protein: CASTMASGMNTEAFF.